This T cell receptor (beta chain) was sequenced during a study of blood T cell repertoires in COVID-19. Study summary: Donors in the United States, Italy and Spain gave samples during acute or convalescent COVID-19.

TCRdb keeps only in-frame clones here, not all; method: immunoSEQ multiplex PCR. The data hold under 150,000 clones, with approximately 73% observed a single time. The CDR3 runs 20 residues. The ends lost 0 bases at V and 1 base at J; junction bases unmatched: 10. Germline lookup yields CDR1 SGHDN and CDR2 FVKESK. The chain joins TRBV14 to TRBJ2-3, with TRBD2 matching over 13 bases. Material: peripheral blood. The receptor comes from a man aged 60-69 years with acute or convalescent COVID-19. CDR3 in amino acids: CASSQDPGLAGWWGTDTQYF. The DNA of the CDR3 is TGTGCCAGCAGCCAAGATCCGGGACTAGCGGGATGGTGGGGCACAGATACGCAGTATTTT.